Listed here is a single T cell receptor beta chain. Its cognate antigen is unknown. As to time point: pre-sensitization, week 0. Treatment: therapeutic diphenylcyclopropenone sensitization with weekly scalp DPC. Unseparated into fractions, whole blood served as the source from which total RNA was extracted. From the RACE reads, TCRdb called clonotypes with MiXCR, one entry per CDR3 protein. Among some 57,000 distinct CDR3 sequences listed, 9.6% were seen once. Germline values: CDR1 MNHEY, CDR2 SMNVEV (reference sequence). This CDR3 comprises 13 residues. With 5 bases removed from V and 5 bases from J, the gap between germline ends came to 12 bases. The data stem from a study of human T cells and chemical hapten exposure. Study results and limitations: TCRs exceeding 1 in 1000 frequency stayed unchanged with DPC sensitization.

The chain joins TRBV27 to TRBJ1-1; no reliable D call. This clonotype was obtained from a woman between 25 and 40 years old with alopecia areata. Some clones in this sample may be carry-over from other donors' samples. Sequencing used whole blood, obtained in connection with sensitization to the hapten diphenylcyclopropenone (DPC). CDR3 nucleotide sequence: TGTGCCAGCAGTCCGACGGTAGGGACTGAAGCTTTCTTT. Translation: CASSPTVGTEAFF.